The clone carrying this TCR beta chain has a handful of counts. Regarding time point: newly diagnosed GD, antithyroid drugs for less than 3 months. Following extraction of RNA from PBMCs, that RNA was used to make the TCR library. Those enrolled as patients came out of an endocrinology department in Xi'an, China. Into tubes containing EDTA, approximately 8.5 milliliters of peripheral blood were drawn. This sample is part of a study of regulatory T cells in long-lasting Graves disease. Germline V lookup: CDR1 SGHNT, CDR2 YYREEE (reference sequence). V shed 3 bases and J shed 9 bases, with 13 bases lying between them. CDR3 size: 13 residues. Combining iRepertoire HTBI primers with Arm-PCR of CDR3 regions, the authors built TCR beta libraries. One entry per CDR3 protein results from TCRdb running MiXCR on the multiplex PCR reads. Among under 800,000 distinct CDR3 sequences, under 20% were seen once, and the ten largest hold roughly 18%.

Separately, the same data were catalogued under a study of T cells in Graves' hyperthyroidism and ophthalmopathy.

The source of this sequence is a woman aged 25 to 45 with Graves disease. This sequence joins TRBV5-4 and TRBJ1-5, with D possibly being TRBD1 (5 bases). Sample: peripheral blood mononuclear cells (PBMCs), taken at new diagnosis, from a patient treated with antithyroid drugs. For the CDR3, the DNA is TGTGCCAGCAGCTCGGAATGGGGGGGGCCCCAGCATTTT. Translating gives CASSSEWGGPQHF.